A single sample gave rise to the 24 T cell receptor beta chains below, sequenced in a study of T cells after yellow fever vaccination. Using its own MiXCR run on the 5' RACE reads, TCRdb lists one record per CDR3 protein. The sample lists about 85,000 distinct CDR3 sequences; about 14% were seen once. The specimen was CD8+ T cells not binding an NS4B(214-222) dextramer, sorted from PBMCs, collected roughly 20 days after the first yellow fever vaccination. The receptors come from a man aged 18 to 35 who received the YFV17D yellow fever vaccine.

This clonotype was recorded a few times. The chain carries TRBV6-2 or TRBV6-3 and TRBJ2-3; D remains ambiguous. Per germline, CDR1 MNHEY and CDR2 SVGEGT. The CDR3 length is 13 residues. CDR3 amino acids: CAGGAGLTDTQYF. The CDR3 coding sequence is TGTGCTGGCGGAGCAGGCCTCACCGATACGCAGTATTTT.

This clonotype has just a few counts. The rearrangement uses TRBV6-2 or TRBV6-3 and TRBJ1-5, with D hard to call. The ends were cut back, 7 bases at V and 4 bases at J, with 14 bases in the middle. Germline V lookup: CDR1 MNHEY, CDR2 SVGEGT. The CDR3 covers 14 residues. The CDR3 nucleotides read TGTGCCAGCACGACGAGGCGGAATAATCAGCCCCAGCATTTT. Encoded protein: CASTTRRNNQPQHF.

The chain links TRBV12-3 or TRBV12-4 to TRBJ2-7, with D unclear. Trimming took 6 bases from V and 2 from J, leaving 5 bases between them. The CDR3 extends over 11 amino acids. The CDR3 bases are TGTGCCAGCAGCATCGCCTACGAGCAGTACTTC. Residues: CASSIAYEQYF.

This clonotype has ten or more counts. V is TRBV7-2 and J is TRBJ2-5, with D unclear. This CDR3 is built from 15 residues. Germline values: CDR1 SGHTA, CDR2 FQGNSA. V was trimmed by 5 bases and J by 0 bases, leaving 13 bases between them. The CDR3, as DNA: TGTGCCAGCAGCCTCTATGTAGACTACCAAGAGACCCAGTACTTC. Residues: CASSLYVDYQETQYF.

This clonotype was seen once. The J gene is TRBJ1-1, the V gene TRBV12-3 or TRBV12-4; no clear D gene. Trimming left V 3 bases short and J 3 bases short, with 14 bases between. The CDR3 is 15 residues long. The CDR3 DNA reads TGTGCCAGCAGTTTCGGTCGGGGTTTGGACACTGAAGCTTTCTTT. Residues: CASSFGRGLDTEAFF.

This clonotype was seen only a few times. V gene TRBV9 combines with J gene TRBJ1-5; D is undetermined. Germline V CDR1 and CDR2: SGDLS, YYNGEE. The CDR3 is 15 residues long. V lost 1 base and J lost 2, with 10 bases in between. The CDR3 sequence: CASSVSGGGNQPQHF. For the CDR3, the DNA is TGTGCCAGCAGCGTATCGGGTGGAGGCAATCAGCCCCAGCATTTT.

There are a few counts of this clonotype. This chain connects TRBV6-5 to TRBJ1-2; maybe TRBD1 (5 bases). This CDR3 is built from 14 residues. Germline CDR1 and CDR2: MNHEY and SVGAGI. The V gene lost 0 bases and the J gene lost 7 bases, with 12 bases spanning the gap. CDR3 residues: CASSYSTGASGYTF. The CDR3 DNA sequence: TGTGCCAGCAGTTACTCTACCGGGGCTTCTGGCTACACCTTC.

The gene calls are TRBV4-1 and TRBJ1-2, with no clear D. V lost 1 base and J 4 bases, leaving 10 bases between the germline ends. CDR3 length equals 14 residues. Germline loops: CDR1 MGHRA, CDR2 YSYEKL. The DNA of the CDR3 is TGCGCCAGCAGCCAAGCTTCAGGAGGCTATGGCTACACCTTC. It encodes CASSQASGGYGYTF.

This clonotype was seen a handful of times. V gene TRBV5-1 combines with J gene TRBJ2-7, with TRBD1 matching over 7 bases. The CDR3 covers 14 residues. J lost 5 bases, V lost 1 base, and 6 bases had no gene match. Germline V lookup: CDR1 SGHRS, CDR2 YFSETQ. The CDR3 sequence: CASSLTQGSDEQYF. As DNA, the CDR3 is TGCGCCAGCAGCTTGACACAGGGGTCGGACGAGCAGTACTTC.

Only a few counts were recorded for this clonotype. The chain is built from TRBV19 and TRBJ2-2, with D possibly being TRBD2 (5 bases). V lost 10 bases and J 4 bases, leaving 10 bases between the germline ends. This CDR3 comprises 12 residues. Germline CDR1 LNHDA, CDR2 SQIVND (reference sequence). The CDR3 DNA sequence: TGTGCCACTTTCACTAGCACCGGGGAGCTGTTTTTT. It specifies CATFTSTGELFF.

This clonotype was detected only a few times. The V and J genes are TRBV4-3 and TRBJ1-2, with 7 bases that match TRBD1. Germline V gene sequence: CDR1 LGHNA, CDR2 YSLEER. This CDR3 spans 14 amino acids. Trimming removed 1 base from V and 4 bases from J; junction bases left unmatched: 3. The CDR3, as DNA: TGCGCCAGCAGCCAAGGACAGGGTCCCTATGGCTACACCTTC. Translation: CASSQGQGPYGYTF.

In DNA form, the CDR3 reads TGTGCTACCAGAGACGGGGAGAACAACTATGGCTACACCTTC. Residues: CATRDGENNYGYTF. This chain connects TRBV10-3 to TRBJ1-2; D not resolved. This CDR3 is built from 14 residues. CDR1 is ENHRY and CDR2 is SYGVKD in the germline V gene.

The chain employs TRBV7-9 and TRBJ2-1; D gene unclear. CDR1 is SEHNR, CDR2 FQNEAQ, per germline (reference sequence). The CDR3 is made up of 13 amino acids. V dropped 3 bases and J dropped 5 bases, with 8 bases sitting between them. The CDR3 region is CASSLHGNNEQFF. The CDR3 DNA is TGTGCCAGCAGCTTGCATGGGAACAATGAGCAGTTCTTC.

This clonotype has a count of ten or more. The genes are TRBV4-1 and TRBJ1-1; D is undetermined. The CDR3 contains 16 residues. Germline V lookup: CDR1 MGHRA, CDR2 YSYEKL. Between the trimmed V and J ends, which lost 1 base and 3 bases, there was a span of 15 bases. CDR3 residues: CASSQGETSDYTEAFF. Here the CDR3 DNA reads TGCGCCAGCAGCCAAGGAGAGACCTCAGATTACACTGAAGCTTTCTTT.

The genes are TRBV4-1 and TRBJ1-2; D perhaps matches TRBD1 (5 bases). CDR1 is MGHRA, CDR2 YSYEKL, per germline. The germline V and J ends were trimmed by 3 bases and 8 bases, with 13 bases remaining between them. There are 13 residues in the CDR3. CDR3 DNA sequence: TGCGCCAGCAGCCAGAAACCCAGGGAGGGCTACACCTTC. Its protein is CASSQKPREGYTF.

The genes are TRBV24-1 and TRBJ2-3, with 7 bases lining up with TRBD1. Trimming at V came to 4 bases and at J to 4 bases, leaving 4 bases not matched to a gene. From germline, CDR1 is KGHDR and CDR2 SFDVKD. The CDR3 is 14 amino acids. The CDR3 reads CATSEPGQPDTQYF. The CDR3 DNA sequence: TGTGCCACCAGTGAGCCGGGACAGCCAGATACGCAGTATTTT.

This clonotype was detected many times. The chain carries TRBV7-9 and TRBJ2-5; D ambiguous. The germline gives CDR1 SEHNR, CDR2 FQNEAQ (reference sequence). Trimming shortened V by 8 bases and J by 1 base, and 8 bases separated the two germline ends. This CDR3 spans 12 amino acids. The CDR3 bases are TGTGCCAGCGAAGGCAGCCAAGAGACCCAGTACTTC. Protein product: CASEGSQETQYF.

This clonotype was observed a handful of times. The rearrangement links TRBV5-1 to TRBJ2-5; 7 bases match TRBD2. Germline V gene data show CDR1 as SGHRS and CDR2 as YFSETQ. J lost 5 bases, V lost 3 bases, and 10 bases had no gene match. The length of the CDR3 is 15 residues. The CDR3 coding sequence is TGCGCCAGCAGCTCTGGGACTACCGGTTGGGAGACCCAGTACTTC. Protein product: CASSSGTTGWETQYF.

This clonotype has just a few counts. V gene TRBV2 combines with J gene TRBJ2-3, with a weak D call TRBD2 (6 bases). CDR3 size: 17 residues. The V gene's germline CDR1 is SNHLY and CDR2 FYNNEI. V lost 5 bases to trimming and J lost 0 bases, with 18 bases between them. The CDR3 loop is CASSPGYSGYSTDTQYF. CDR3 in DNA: TGTGCCAGCAGTCCGGGATATAGCGGTTATAGCACAGATACGCAGTATTTT.

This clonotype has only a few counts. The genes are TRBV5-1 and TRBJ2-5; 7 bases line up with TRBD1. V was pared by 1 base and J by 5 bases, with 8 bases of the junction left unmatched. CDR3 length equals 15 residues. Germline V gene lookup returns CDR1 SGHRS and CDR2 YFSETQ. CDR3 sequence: CASSLYDREGETQYF. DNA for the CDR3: TGCGCCAGCAGCTTGTATGACAGGGAAGGGGAGACCCAGTACTTC.

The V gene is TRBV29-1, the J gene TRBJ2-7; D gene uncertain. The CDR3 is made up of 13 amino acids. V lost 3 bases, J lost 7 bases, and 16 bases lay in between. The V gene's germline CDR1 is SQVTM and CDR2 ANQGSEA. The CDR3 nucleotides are TGCAGCGTTGAGGTGCCTCAGCGCAGGGAGCAGTACTTC. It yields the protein CSVEVPQRREQYF.

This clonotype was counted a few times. The CDR3 region is CASSSVVNEQFF. The DNA for the CDR3 is TGTGCCAGCAGCTCTGTGGTGAATGAGCAGTTCTTC. The rearrangement uses TRBV7-8 and TRBJ2-1; D ambiguous. CDR3 length equals 12 residues. V lost 4 bases to trimming and J lost 7 bases, with 8 bases between them. The germline gives CDR1 SGHVS, CDR2 FQNEAQ.

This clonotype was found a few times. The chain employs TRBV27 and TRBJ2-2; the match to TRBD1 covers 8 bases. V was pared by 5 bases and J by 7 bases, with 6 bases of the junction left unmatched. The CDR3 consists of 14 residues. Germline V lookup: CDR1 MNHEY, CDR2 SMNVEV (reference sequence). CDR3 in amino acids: CASSPRGLGGELFF. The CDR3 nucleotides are TGTGCCAGCAGTCCCAGGGGGCTCGGCGGGGAGCTGTTTTTT.

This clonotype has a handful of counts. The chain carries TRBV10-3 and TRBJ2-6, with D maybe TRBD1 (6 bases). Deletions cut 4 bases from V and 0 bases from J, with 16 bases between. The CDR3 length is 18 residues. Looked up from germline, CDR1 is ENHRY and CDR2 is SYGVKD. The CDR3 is CAISGLERDISGANVLTF. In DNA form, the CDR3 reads TGTGCCATCAGTGGTCTCGAACGGGACATCTCTGGGGCCAACGTCCTGACTTTC.